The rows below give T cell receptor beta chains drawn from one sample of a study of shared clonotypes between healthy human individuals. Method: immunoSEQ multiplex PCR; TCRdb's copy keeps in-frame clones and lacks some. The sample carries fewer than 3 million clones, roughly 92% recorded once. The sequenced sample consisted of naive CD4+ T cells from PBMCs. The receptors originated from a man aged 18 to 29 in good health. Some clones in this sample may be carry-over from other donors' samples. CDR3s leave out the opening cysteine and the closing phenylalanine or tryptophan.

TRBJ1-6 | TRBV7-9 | ASSLGSRGSSYNSPLH
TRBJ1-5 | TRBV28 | ASTFRQSQPQH
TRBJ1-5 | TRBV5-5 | ASSKSVIQPQH
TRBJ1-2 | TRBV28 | ASSLPGTNYGYT
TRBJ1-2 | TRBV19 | ASSFGGVYGYT
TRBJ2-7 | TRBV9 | ASSVGAFSYEQY
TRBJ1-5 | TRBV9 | ASSVGVSQPQH
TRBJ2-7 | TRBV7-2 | ASAPLGGTGTYEQY
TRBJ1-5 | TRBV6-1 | ASSAPGGGNQPQH
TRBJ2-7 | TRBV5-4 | ASSDSGRAILSHEQY
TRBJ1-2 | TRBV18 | ASSPRQTNYGYT
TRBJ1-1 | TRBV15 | ATSRAGPNTEAF
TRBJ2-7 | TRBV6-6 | ASSVRIGTYEQY
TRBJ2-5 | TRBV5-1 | ASSLPGQETQY
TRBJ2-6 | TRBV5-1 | ASSPVGGANVLT
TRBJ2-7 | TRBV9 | ASSVGLADTSYEQY
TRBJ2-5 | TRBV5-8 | ASSATGKGETQY
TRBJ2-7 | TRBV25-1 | ASSELGGAESSEQY